This T cell receptor (beta chain) was found in a study of blood T cell repertoires in COVID-19. Study summary: Sample material is recorded as cDNA or gDNA derived from T cells, B-cell-depleted T cells, or PBMCs.

Trimming took off 4 bases at V and 3 bases at J, with 13 bases between the two ends. The CDR3 contains 14 residues. The V gene's germline CDR1 is MNHEY and CDR2 SVGAGI. How the authors handled the data: Estimation of nucleated cell counts relied on the amplification of reference gene primers. Clones were sequenced by immunoSEQ multiplex PCR, and TCRdb holds only the in-frame ones, with some missing. Clone size and the V and J calls come from that table; the DNA yielded D and trimming. The sample holds roughly 350,000 clones, roughly 90% seen once. The sample consisted of peripheral blood. This sequence joins TRBV6-5 and TRBJ2-7, with D perhaps matching TRBD2 (5 bases). The sequence came from a woman between 65 and 79 years old with COVID-19, enrolled during active disease. The CDR3: CASSSPGSFYEQYF. CDR3 in DNA: TGTGCCAGCAGTTCCCCGGGGTCCTTCTACGAGCAGTACTTC.